Listed below are T cell receptor beta chains from one sample, sequenced in a study of PD-L1 blockade in urothelial cancer. Repertoires were generated with immunoSEQ multiplex PCR, while TCRdb's copy carries only in-frame clones and drops some. Counted here are roughly 130,000 clones, less than 85% occurring once; the ten biggest clones make up 3.2%. The sample was PBMCs, taken around atezolizumab (anti-PD-L1) treatment. These receptors were taken from a man between 45 and 60 years old with urothelial cancer. CDR3s include the opening cysteine and the closing phenylalanine or tryptophan. The D gene is left open where the match is weak. Size values are once, few and many counts, or a class for expanded clones, and some rows have none.

D	V	J	size	DNA	CDR3
TRBD2	TRBV4-1	TRBJ2-1	.	TGCGCCAGCAGCCGGGGGGCTAGCGGGAAGAATGAGCAGTTCTTC	CASSRGASGKNEQFF
.	TRBV30	TRBJ1-2	.	TGTGCCTGGAGTCTTACAGGAGACTATGGCTACACCTTC	CAWSLTGDYGYTF
TRBD1	TRBV6-6	TRBJ1-5	few	TGTGCCAGCGCAGGAGGGACAGGAGATCAGCCCCAGCATTTT	CASAGGTGDQPQHF
.	TRBV2	TRBJ1-6	.	TGTGCCAGCATCCGGGACTCTAATTCACCCCTCCACTTT	CASIRDSNSPLHF
TRBD1	TRBV4-1	TRBJ1-6	.	TGCGCCAGCTGCCCGGGACAGGGGTTTTCACCCCTCCACTTT	CASCPGQGFSPLHF
TRBD1	TRBV19	TRBJ1-6	.	TGTGCCAGTAGCACATTCGGACAGGGAGAATCACCCCTCCACTTT	CASSTFGQGESPLHF
.	TRBV7-2	TRBJ2-4	.	TGTGCCAGCAGCTTATCGTTCGGACAGTCCCAAAACATTCAGTACTTC	CASSLSFGQSQNIQYF
TRBD2	TRBV6-1	TRBJ2-3	.	TGTGCCAGCAGTGAAGGTTGGGGGGGGACAGATACGCAGTATTTT	CASSEGWGGTDTQYF
.	TRBV7-9	TRBJ2-7	.	TGTGCCAGCGAGGACTCCGCCGGCGAGCAGTACTTC	CASEDSAGEQYF
.	TRBV7-9	TRBJ1-4	.	TGTGCCAGCAGCTTAGCAGGGGAGGGTGAAAAACTGTTTTTT	CASSLAGEGEKLFF
TRBD2	TRBV28	TRBJ2-3	once	TGTGCCAGCAGTTTAATGGGGGGGGACCGAAGCACAGATACGCAGTATTTT	CASSLMGGDRSTDTQYF
TRBD1	TRBV30	TRBJ1-1	.	TGTGCCTGGGCTCCGGGACAGGTGAACACTGAAGCTTTCTTT	CAWAPGQVNTEAFF
TRBD2	TRBV9	TRBJ2-1	.	TGTGCCAGCAGCGCCCAGAATCTAGCGGGAGTCTACAATGAGCAGTTCTTC	CASSAQNLAGVYNEQFF
TRBD1	TRBV2	TRBJ2-7	.	TGTGCCAGCCGAGAAAGGGACAGGGCCTACGAGCAGTACTTC	CASRERDRAYEQYF
TRBD1	TRBV28	TRBJ2-5	.	TGTGCCAGCAGTCCCGTTAGGGGGCGTCAAGAGACCCAGTACTTC	CASSPVRGRQETQYF
.	TRBV7-3	TRBJ2-2	.	TGTGCCAGCAGCTTAAGAGGATCCACCGGGGAGCTGTTTTTT	CASSLRGSTGELFF
.	TRBV15	TRBJ2-3	once	TGTGCCACCAGCAGAGAGGCGCAGGGTTGGACGGAGAAAACAGATACGCAGTATTTT	CATSREAQGWTEKTDTQYF
TRBD1	TRBV7-6	TRBJ1-1	.	TGTGCCAGCACCGGACATCCAACAGGGGGTAACACTGAAGCTTTCTTT	CASTGHPTGGNTEAFF
TRBD2	TRBV7-2	TRBJ2-7	.	TGTGCCAGCAGCTTAGCGGTGACTAGCGCCTCCTACGAGCAGTACTTC	CASSLAVTSASYEQYF
.	TRBV6-6	TRBJ1-6	many	TGTGCCAGCGACCAGGGGCGCAATTCACCCCTCCACTTT	CASDQGRNSPLHF
TRBD1	TRBV6-1	TRBJ1-3	.	TGTGCCAGCAGTGCCGCCGGGACAGGGAGCGGAGGAAACACCATATATTTT	CASSAAGTGSGGNTIYF
TRBD1	TRBV2	TRBJ2-7	few	TGTGCCAGCAGCGGGACCGGGACAGGTTCCTACGAGCAGTACTTC	CASSGTGTGSYEQYF
.	TRBV5-1	TRBJ2-1	.	TGCGCCAGCAGGGCAGTCGATTCCTACAATGAGCAGTTCTTC	CASRAVDSYNEQFF
.	TRBV7-6	TRBJ1-6	.	TGTGCCAGCAGCTTAGATCAATATAATTCACCCCTCCACTTT	CASSLDQYNSPLHF
.	TRBV9	TRBJ2-1	.	TGTGCCAGCAGCCCGCGGGTCGGCCTTGGTGAGCAGTTCTTC	CASSPRVGLGEQFF
.	TRBV6-1	TRBJ2-7	.	TGTGCCACCGTGAGACAGGCCGACTCCTACGAGCAGTACTTC	CATVRQADSYEQYF
TRBD1	TRBV2	TRBJ1-2	.	TGTGCCAGCACGGGACAGGGTCTTGCGTTGGATGGCTACACCTTC	CASTGQGLALDGYTF
.	TRBV15	TRBJ1-1	.	TGTGCCACCAGCAGAGATGCGACTGGAATCGGGATGAACACTGAAGCTTTCTTT	CATSRDATGIGMNTEAFF
TRBD2	TRBV11-3	TRBJ2-7	.	TGTGCCAGCAGCTTAGGGCTAGCGGGAGGAGTCGACGAGCAGTACTTC	CASSLGLAGGVDEQYF
TRBD1	TRBV18	TRBJ2-1	.	TGTGCCAGCTCAGACGGACAGGGTAACAATGAGCAGTTCTTC	CASSDGQGNNEQFF
.	TRBV28	TRBJ2-2	.	TGTGCCAGCAGGAGTTCAGGGGCGAACACCGGGGAGCTGTTTTTT	CASRSSGANTGELFF
TRBD2	TRBV30	TRBJ2-7	.	TGTGCCTGGGGTCTAGCGGGGGTCTACGAGCAGTACTTC	CAWGLAGVYEQYF
TRBD1	TRBV10-3	TRBJ1-1	few	TGTGCCATCAGTGAGAGACAGGGGGCAGCTTTCTTT	CAISERQGAAFF
.	TRBV9	TRBJ2-1	.	TGTGCCAGCAGCGTAGCCCCGGCGGGATCCTACAATGAGCAGTTCTTC	CASSVAPAGSYNEQFF
TRBD1	TRBV5-1	TRBJ1-6	.	TGCGCCAGCAGCAATTCGGACAGGGGAGATTCACCCCTCCACTTT	CASSNSDRGDSPLHF
.	TRBV13	TRBJ1-5	.	TGTGCCAGCAGCTTATCTCCGCGGAGCAATCAGCCCCAGCATTTT	CASSLSPRSNQPQHF
TRBD2	TRBV29-1	TRBJ2-5	.	TGCAGCGTTGTGGATCCATTACTAGCGGGAGGTCGGGAGACCCAGTACTTC	CSVVDPLLAGGRETQYF
.	TRBV10-2	TRBJ1-6	.	TGCGCCAATGGCCCCCTCCACTTT	CANGPLHF
TRBD1	TRBV19	TRBJ1-5	.	TGTGCCAGTAGGGACAGGGGAGCGGGTCAGCCCCAGCATTTT	CASRDRGAGQPQHF
.	TRBV27	TRBJ1-2	.	TGTGCCAGCAGTTTAAAGCTCGGGGGGTCGCAAGCTGGCTACACCTTC	CASSLKLGGSQAGYTF